The entry below describes one T cell receptor beta chain. This clone was seen just once. The antigen it recognizes is unknown. Base qualities are not at hand, and no much larger clone is one base apart. V is cut by 7 bases and J by 4 bases, and the space between the germline ends is 8 bases. From the germline V gene, CDR1 is MDHEN and CDR2 is SYDVKM. The CDR3 starts with the cysteine, ends with the phenylalanine, and has 11 residues. The only DNA kept is the CDR3, 33 bases in frame from the first base. The immunoSEQ Assay, a bias-controlled multiplex PCR, was used to amplify TCRbeta CDR3 regions from genomic DNA. Turning to the authors' computational methods: The number of nucleated cells in each sample was estimated from the amplification of reference gene primers within the assay. Sequence reads were collapsed and filtered to measure the absolute abundance of every unique TCRbeta CDR3 rearrangement. Productive Simpson clonality was computed per sample as the square root of Simpson's diversity index over productive rearrangements. The source is immuneACCESS, and TCRdb retained only in-frame sequences with V and J called. Part of the clones is not carried over; for the studies checked, unresolved V genes explain less than half of this, and the remainder is unexplained. That table furnishes V, J and clone size, whereas the DNA furnished D and trimming. Across this sample there are roughly 76,000 clones, with roughly three quarters seen only once. The ten most abundant clones make up around 21% of the sample.

This sample was taken from a study of blood T cell repertoires in COVID-19 (dated by TCRdb to about 2020). About the full investigation: Samples covering the acute and convalescent phases of COVID-19 were provided by collaborators in the United States, Italy and Spain. The material from the prospective study consisted of cDNA or gDNA derived from T cells, B-cell-depleted T cells, or PBMCs. HLA class I and class II types, where available, came from metadata supplied by the sample provider rather than from assay-based typing. Deeply sampled blood TCRbeta repertoires from subjects exposed to, actively infected with, or recovered from COVID-19 were included in the dataset. The samples were drawn from the first 160 participants of the ongoing ImmuneRACE study and from 1,254 subjects provided by 6 global collaborators. A de-identified subject ID, COVID-19 status, age in years and sex were almost always included in the sample metadata. A freely available public database, intended as a resource for researchers studying the immune response to SARS-CoV-2, is where the repertoires were released.

Each collaborating institution followed its own protocols to collect whole blood in K2EDTA tubes. For TCRbeta analysis, collaborators shipped samples as frozen whole blood, isolated PBMCs, or DNA extracted from either of those sample types. Study-level results and caveats: Clinical and demographic metadata were provided uncurated, with the amount varying by source and participant.

The V and J segments used are TRBV28 and TRBJ2-7; no D segment can be confidently identified. Sequencing was performed on peripheral blood. This TCR was sampled from an older man with acute or convalescent COVID-19. CDR3 loop: CASKNRYEQYF. The nucleotide sequence is TGTGCCAGCAAGAATCGGTACGAGCAGTACTTC.